Listed below are T cell receptor beta chains from one sample, sequenced in a study of blood T cells in healthy people across ages. In TCRdb, the 5' RACE reads were re-called with MiXCR into one record per CDR3 protein. The table lists 1.5 million to 1.8 million distinct CDR3 sequences, under 55% of them singletons. Specimen: blood. These receptor sequences come from a young woman in good health. Each CDR3 is given without its conserved first and last residue. Fields, in order: V gene, D gene, J gene, CDR3 protein. The D gene is left open where the match is weak.

TRBV29-1,-,TRBJ1-5,SVGTDSNQPQH
TRBV7-3,TRBD2,TRBJ2-1,ASSLLAGLNYEQF
TRBV7-2,TRBD2,TRBJ2-3,ASSPTSGGLTQY
TRBV20-1,TRBD1,TRBJ1-2,SARDQDRENYGYT
TRBV20-1,-,-,SASPGLGLYEQY
TRBV3-1,-,TRBJ2-3,ASSPRRAVDTQY
TRBV13,TRBD2,TRBJ2-1,ASSSPTSGGQRYNEQS
TRBV20-1,TRBD2,TRBJ2-1,SARAQGAGGYNEQF
TRBV9,-,-,ASSVGGHYNEQY
TRBV21-1,-,TRBJ1-4,ASPLWRKCGVRHEKLF
TRBV20-1,TRBD1,TRBJ2-7,SARTADRGPELLTYEQY
TRBV7-2,TRBD1,TRBJ2-2,ASSLGTGAGELF
TRBV24-1,TRBD1,TRBJ2-5,ATSDPTGAPNQETQY
TRBV6-2/TRBV6-3,TRBD2,TRBJ2-1,ASFPSGRYNEQF
TRBV7-2,-,TRBJ2-2,ASSLVWNKEGELF
TRBV6-2/TRBV6-3,TRBD2,TRBJ2-3,ASSPTPGSGADTQY
TRBV29-1,TRBD2,TRBJ2-1,SVELGRTSYSEQF
TRBV19,-,-,ASRSGDHEQY
TRBV7-9,TRBD2,TRBJ2-1,ASSLVLAGLPVEQF
TRBV5-1,TRBD2,TRBJ2-7,ASSRTSGARLSYEQY
TRBV11-2,-,TRBJ2-7,ASSPSGLYEQY
TRBV7-9,-,TRBJ2-3,ASSFKGRTDTQY
TRBV9,TRBD1,TRBJ2-1,ASSVSPNRDREQF
TRBV6-2/TRBV6-3,TRBD2,TRBJ2-5,ASSYSAPAGEETQY
TRBV20-1,TRBD1,TRBJ2-3,SAYDRVRDTQY
TRBV7-2,-,TRBJ1-1,ASTPRGGNMNTEAF
TRBV27,-,TRBJ1-1,ASSLQDAGTEAF
TRBV7-9,-,TRBJ2-1,ASSLVAGRKSYNEQF
TRBV7-9,-,TRBJ2-5,ASSLIRVQETQY
TRBV27,-,TRBJ2-2,ASSVGGASGELF
TRBV29-1,-,TRBJ1-5,SVRENSNQPQH
TRBV6-2/TRBV6-3,TRBD2,TRBJ2-1,ASSRSGGHNEQF
TRBV2,-,TRBJ1-2,ASRFQGWGYT
TRBV6-1,-,TRBJ2-3,ASSEAVSPWGTDTQY
TRBV9,-,TRBJ2-1,ASSDLAEQF
TRBV29-1,-,TRBJ2-4,SVLQGEVQY
TRBV4-2,-,TRBJ1-4,ASSQDRGGWEKLF
TRBV12-3/TRBV12-4,-,TRBJ2-1,ASSLALATGEQF
TRBV7-9,-,TRBJ1-1,ASSFKGEGAF
TRBV21-1,-,TRBJ1-1,ASSKDHSPLWNTEAF
TRBV2,-,TRBJ1-1,ASIEGNTEAF
TRBV4-3,-,TRBJ2-3,ASSQAGTEADTQY
TRBV7-2,-,TRBJ2-3,ASSPLRSTTDTQY
TRBV20-1,-,TRBJ1-4,SARAELGNEKLF
TRBV12-3/TRBV12-4,-,TRBJ2-1,ASSPPGEEQF
TRBV6-1,-,TRBJ2-7,ASSEGPNLYYEQY
TRBV7-6,-,TRBJ2-6,ASSSGEGRVWGQRPD
TRBV7-2,-,TRBJ1-1,ASSSPEENTEAF
TRBV6-5,TRBD2,TRBJ2-1,ASSSSLPAGYNEQF
TRBV12-3/TRBV12-4,-,TRBJ1-5,ASTVGGVGQPQH
TRBV6-5,-,TRBJ1-2,ASSSTTYGYT
TRBV5-6,-,TRBJ1-1,ASSPQNTEVF
TRBV4-3,TRBD2,TRBJ2-7,ASSQEMSRGGSSYEQY